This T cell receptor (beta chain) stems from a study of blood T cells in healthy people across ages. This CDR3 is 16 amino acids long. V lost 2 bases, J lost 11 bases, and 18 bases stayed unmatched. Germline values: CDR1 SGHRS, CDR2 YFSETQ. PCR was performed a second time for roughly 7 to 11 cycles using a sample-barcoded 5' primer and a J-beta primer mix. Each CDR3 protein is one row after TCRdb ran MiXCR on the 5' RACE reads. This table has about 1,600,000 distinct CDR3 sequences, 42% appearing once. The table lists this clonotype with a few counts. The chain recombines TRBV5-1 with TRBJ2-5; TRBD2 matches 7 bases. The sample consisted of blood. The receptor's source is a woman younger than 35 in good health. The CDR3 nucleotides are TGCGCCAGCAGCTTTAGAGGGCGGGAGCGGGGTGATGAGCAGTACTTC. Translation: CASSFRGRERGDEQYF.